This T cell receptor beta chain was captured by sequencing in a study of OX40 agonist ivuxolimab in advanced cancers. Study-level background: Each patient was given ivuxolimab into a vein every 2 weeks, at 0.01 to 10 mg/kg.

Findings of the study overall: The study observed clonal expansion of CD4+ and CD8+ blood T cells by week 6 at 0.1 to 3.0 mg/kg.

Profiling relied on immunoSEQ multiplex PCR, and the TCRdb table lists in-frame clones only, not all of them. The data hold 90,000 to 100,000 clones, with approximately 90% observed a single time. Notes on this clone: Its matching antigen is unknown.

J gave up 5 bases and V 6 bases, and 8 bases lay outside the gene matches. This CDR3 is 15 amino acids long. The germline V gene encodes CDR1 MNHEY and CDR2 SVGAGI. The material was CD4+ or CD8+ T cells sorted from blood, obtained in a trial of the OX40 agonist ivuxolimab. The chain recombines TRBV6-5 with TRBJ2-1, with 9 bases matching TRBD1. This clonotype originated in an adult with an advanced solid tumor such as melanoma, head and neck, liver or kidney cancer. CDR3 sequence: CASRETGGLHNEQFF. The CDR3 nucleotides read TGTGCCAGCAGGGAGACAGGGGGTTTACACAATGAGCAGTTCTTC.